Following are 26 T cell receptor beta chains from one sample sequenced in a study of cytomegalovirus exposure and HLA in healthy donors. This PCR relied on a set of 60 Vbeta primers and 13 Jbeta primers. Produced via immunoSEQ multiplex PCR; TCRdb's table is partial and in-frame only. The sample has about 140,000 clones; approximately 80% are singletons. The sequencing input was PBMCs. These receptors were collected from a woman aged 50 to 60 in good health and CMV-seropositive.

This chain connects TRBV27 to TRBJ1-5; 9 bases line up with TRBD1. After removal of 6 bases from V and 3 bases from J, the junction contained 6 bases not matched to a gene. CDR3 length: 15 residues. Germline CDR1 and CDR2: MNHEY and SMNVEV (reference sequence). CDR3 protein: CASSAGQGYNQPQHF. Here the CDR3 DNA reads TGTGCCAGCAGCGCGGGACAGGGCTACAATCAGCCCCAGCATTTT.

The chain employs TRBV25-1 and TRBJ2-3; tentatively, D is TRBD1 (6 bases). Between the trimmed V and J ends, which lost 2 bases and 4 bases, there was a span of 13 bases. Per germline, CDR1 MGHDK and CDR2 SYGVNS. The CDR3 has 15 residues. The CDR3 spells CASSELYNRADTQYF. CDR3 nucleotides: TGTGCCAGCAGTGAACTCTACAACAGGGCAGATACGCAGTATTTT.

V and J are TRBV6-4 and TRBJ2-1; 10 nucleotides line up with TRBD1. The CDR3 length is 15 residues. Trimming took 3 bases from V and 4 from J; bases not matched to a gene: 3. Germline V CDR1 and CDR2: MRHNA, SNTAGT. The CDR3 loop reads CASSEGQGGYNEQFF. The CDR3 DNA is TGTGCCAGCAGTGAAGGACAGGGGGGATACAATGAGCAGTTCTTC.

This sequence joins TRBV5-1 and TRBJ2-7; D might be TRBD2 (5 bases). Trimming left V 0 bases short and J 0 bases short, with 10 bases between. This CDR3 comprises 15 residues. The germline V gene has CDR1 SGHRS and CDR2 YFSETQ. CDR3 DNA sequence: TGCGCCAGCAGCTTGGGGACGGGAATCTCCTACGAGCAGTACTTC. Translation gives CASSLGTGISYEQYF.

CDR3 nucleotide sequence: TGTGCCAGCGAACCGGTTGGGGCGCGAACTAACTATGGCTACACCTTC. Residues: CASEPVGARTNYGYTF. V gene TRBV28 combines with J gene TRBJ1-2, with D tentatively TRBD1 (5 bases). The V gene's germline CDR1 is MDHEN and CDR2 SYDVKM. Trimming removed 8 bases from V and 0 bases from J, with 19 bases in between. The CDR3 is 16 amino acids.

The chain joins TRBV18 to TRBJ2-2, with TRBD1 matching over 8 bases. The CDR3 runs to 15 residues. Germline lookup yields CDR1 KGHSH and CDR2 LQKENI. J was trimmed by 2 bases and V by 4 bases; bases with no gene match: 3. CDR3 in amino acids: CASSLGQGNTGELFF. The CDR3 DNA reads TGTGCCAGCTCACTCGGACAGGGAAACACCGGGGAGCTGTTTTTT.

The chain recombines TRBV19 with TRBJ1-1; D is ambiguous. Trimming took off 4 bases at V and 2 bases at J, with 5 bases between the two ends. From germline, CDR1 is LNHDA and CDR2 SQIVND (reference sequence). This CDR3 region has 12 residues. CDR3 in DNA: TGTGCCAGTAGTACGGGAAACACTGAAGCTTTCTTT. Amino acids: CASSTGNTEAFF. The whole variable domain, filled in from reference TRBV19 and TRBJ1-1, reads DGGITQSPKYLFRKEGQNVTLSCEQNLNHDAMYWYRQDPGQGLRLIYYSQIVNDFQKGDIAEGYSVSREKKESFPLTVTSAQKNPTAFYLCASSTGNTEAFFGQGTRLTVV.

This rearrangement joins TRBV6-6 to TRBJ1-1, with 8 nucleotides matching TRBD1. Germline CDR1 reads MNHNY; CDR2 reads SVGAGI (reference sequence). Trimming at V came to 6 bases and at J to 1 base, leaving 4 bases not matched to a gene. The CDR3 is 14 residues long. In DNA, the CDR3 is TGTGCCAGCAGCGGCGGACAGGGGAACACTGAAGCTTTCTTT. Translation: CASSGGQGNTEAFF.

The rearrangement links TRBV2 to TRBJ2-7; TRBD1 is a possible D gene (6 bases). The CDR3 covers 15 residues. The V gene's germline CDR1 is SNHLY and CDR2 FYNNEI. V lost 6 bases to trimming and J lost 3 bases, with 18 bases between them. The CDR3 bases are TGTGCCAGCAGGGGGGACAAGGACGTCGACTACGAGCAGTACTTC. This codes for CASRGDKDVDYEQYF.

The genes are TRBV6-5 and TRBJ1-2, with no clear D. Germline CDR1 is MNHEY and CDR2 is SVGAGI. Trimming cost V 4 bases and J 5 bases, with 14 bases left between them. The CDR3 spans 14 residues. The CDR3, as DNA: TGTGCCAGCAGTTCCCAAGGAGGAGGGTATGGCTACACCTTC. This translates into CASSSQGGGYGYTF.

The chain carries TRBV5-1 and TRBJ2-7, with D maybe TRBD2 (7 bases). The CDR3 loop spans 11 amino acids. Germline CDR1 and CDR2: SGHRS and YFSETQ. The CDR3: CASRGAREQYF. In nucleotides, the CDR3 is TGCGCTAGCCGGGGGGCTCGGGAGCAGTACTTC.

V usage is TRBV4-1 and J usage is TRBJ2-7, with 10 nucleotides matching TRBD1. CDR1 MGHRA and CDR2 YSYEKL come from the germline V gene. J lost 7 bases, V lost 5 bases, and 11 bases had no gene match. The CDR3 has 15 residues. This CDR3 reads CASSFRGTGVEEQYF. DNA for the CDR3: TGCGCCAGCAGCTTCAGGGGGACAGGGGTGGAAGAGCAGTACTTC.

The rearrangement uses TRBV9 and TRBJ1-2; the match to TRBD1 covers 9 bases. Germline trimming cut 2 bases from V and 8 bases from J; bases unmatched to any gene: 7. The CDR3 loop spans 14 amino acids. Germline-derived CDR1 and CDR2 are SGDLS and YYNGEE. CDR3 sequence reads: CASSVNLGTGGYTF. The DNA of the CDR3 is TGTGCCAGCAGCGTGAACCTGGGGACAGGGGGCTACACCTTC.

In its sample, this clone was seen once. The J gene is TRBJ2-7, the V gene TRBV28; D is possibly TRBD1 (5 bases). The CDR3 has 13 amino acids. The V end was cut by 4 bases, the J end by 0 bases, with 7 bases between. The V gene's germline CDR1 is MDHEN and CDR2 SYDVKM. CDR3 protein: CASSWQGSYEQYF. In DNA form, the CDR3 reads TGTGCCAGCAGTTGGCAGGGCTCCTACGAGCAGTACTTC.

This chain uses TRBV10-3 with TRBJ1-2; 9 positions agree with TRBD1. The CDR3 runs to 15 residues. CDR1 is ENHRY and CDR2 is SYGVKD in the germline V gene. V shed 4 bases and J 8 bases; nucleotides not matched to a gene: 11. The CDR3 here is CAISGGQGSVYGYTF. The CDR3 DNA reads TGTGCCATCAGTGGGGGACAGGGTTCGGTTTACGGCTACACCTTC.

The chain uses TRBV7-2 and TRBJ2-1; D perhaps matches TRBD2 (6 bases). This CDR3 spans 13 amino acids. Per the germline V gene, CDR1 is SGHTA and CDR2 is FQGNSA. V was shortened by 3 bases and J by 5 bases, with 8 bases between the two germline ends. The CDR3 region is CASSFGGNNEQFF. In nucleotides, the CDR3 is TGTGCCAGCAGCTTTGGGGGGAACAATGAGCAGTTCTTC.

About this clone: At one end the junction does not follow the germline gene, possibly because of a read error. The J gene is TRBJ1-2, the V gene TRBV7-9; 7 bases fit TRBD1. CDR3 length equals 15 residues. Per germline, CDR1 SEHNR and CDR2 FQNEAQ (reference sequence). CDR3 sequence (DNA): TGTTCCAGCAGCTCCGCCACCGGGACAGCCTATGGCTACACCTTC. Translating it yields CSSSSATGTAYGYTF.

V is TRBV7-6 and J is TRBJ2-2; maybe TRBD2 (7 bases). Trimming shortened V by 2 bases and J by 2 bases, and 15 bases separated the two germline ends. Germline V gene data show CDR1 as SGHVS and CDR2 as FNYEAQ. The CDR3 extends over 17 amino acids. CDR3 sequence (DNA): TGTGCCAGCAGCTTATCTGCGGGGGCCATTAACACCGGGGAGCTGTTTTTT. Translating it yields CASSLSAGAINTGELFF.

CDR3 in amino acids: CASSLGGGTDTQYF. CDR3 coding DNA: TGTGCCAGCAGCTTGGGGGGAGGCACAGATACGCAGTATTTT. The chain combines TRBV5-4 with TRBJ2-3; D may be TRBD2 (5 bases). Germline CDR1 is SGHNT and CDR2 is YYREEE (reference sequence). CDR3 length equals 14 residues. V lost 0 bases to trimming and J lost 1 base, with 6 bases between them.

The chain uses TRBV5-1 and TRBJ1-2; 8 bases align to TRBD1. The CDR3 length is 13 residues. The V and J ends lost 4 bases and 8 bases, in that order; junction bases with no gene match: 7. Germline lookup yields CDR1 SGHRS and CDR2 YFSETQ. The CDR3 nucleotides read TGCGCCAGCAGCCAGACAGGGGACGGCGGCTACACCTTC. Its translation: CASSQTGDGGYTF.

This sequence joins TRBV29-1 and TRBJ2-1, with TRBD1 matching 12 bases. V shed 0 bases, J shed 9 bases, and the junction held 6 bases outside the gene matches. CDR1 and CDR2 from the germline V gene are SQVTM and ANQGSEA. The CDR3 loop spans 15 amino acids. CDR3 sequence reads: CSVEDPGTGGVEQFF. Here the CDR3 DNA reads TGCAGCGTTGAAGATCCCGGGACAGGGGGCGTTGAGCAGTTCTTC.

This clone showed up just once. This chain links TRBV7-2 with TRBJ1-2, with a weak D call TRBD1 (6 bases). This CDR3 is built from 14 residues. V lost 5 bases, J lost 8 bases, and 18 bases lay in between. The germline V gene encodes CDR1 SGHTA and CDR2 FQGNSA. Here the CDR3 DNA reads TGTGCCAGCAGCCCGGACAGTGGGGATCGAGGCTACACCTTC. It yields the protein CASSPDSGDRGYTF.

The CDR3 DNA reads as TGTGCCATCAGTGGAACTAGCGGGGGGTCCCACGAGCAGTACTTC. This gives the protein CAISGTSGGSHEQYF. The chain links TRBV10-3 to TRBJ2-7; TRBD2 matches at 12 bases. The CDR3 is 15 amino acids. Germline V gene data show CDR1 as ENHRY and CDR2 as SYGVKD. V trimming: 4 bases; J trimming: 5 bases; junction bases outside the gene matches: 6.

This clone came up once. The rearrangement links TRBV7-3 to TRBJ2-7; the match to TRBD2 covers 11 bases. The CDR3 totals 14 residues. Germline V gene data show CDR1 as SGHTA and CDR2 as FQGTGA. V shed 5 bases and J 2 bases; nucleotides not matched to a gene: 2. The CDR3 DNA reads TGTGCCAGCAGCCTACTAGCGGGGGCCTACGAGCAGTACTTC. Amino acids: CASSLLAGAYEQYF.

The CDR3 is CASSVQGGAGELFF. CDR3 DNA: TGTGCCAGCAGCGTGCAAGGGGGGGCCGGGGAGCTGTTTTTT. The V call is TRBV11-1, the J call TRBJ2-2; the D gene is possibly TRBD2 (7 bases). V shed 5 bases and J shed 6 bases, with 13 bases lying between them. Per the germline V gene, CDR1 is SGHAT and CDR2 is FQDESV (reference sequence). This CDR3 region has 14 residues.

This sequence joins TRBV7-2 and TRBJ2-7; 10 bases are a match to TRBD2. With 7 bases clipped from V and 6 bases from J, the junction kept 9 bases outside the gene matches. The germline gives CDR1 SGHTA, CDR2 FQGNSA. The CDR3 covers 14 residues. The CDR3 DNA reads TGTGCCAGCATCCAAGGAGAGCGGGGGGGCGAGCAGTACTTC. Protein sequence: CASIQGERGGEQYF.